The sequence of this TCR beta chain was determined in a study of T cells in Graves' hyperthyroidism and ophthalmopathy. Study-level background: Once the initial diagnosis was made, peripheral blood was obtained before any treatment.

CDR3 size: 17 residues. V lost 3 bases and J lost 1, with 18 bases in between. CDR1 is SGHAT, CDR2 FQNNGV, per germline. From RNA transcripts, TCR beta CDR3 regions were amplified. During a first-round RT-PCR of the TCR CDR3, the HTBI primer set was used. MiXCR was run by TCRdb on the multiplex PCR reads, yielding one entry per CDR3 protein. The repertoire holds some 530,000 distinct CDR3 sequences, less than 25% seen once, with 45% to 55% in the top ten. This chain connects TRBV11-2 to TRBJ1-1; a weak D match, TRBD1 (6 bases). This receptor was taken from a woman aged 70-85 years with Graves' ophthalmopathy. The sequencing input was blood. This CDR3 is CASSFSIRGLRNTEAFF. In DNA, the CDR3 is TGTGCCAGCAGCTTCTCTATCAGGGGCCTTCGGAACACTGAAGCTTTCTTT.